Below are 6 T cell receptor beta chains sequenced from a single sample in a study of shared clonotypes between healthy human individuals (dated by TCRdb to the early 2020s). Library preparation was by the immunoSEQ multiplex PCR assay. This immuneACCESS table, as held by TCRdb, lists in-frame sequences with V and J called but not all clones. Of the missing ones, under half trace to an unresolved V gene in checked studies; the others have no known cause. A total of hundreds of thousands of clones appear in this sample, around 80% of them only once. The top ten constitute 12% of the sample. Sequencing input: PBMCs. The source is a woman in her forties in good health. Some clones in this sample may be carry-over from other donors' samples.

V is TRBV2 and J is TRBJ2-1; TRBD2 matches 7 bases. Germline loops: CDR1 SNHLY, CDR2 FYNNEI. V lost 10 bases to trimming and J lost 2 bases; unmatched junction nucleotides: 11. The CDR3 covers 15 residues. In nucleotides, the CDR3 is TGTGCCACCACCCTCCTAGGACTAGCCTACAATGAGCAGTTCTTC. Its translation is CATTLLGLAYNEQFF.

This clone was seen at least ten times. The same CDR3 also results from other DNA sequences found in this sample. The chain has TRBV9 and TRBJ2-3; D may be TRBD2 (5 bases). With 3 bases removed from V and 3 bases from J, the gap between germline ends came to 14 bases. This CDR3 region has 15 residues. CDR1 is SGDLS and CDR2 is YYNGEE in the germline V gene. The CDR3 loop is CASSALEGPTDTQYF. The CDR3 DNA reads TGTGCCAGCAGCGCGTTAGAGGGCCCGACAGATACGCAGTATTTT. The full variable domain, its missing parts supplied by reference TRBV9 and TRBJ2-3, is DSGVTQTPKHLITATGQRVTLRCSPRSGDLSVYWYQQSLDQGLQFLIQYYNGEERAKGNILERFSAQQFPDLHSELNLSSLELGDSALYFCASSALEGPTDTQYFGPGTRLTVL.

The rearrangement uses TRBV6-5 and TRBJ2-2; unclear D gene. Germline CDR1 and CDR2: MNHEY and SVGAGI. The CDR3 is made up of 14 amino acids. Deletions cut 2 bases from V and 0 bases from J, with 4 bases between. The CDR3 protein is CASSYLSNTGELFF. The CDR3 nucleotides read TGTGCCAGCAGTTACCTTTCGAACACCGGGGAGCTGTTTTTT.

The chain employs TRBV4-3 and TRBJ2-1, with a tentative D call TRBD1 (6 bases). The CDR3 length is 16 residues. CDR1 and CDR2 (germline): LGHNA, YSLEER. The V gene lost 0 bases and the J gene lost 8 bases, with 17 bases spanning the gap. DNA of the CDR3: TGCGCCAGCAGCCAAGATATAACAGGGTCTCCGGATGAGCAGTTCTTC. Translated, it gives CASSQDITGSPDEQFF.

The gene calls are TRBV28 and TRBJ1-1; tentative D call: TRBD1 (6 bases). The germline V and J ends were trimmed by 6 bases and 4 bases, with 12 bases remaining between them. Germline lookup yields CDR1 MDHEN and CDR2 SYDVKM. The length of the CDR3 is 13 residues. CDR3 DNA: TGTGCCAGCAGCTCAGGGGACGGCACTGAAGCTTTCTTT. Encoded protein: CASSSGDGTEAFF. Variable domain in full (rest from reference TRBV28 and TRBJ1-1): DVKVTQSSRYLVKRTGEKVFLECVQDMDHENMFWYRQDPGLGLRLIYFSYDVKMKEKGDIPEGYSVSREKKERFSLILESASTNQTSMYLCASSSGDGTEAFFGQGTRLTVV.

A single count supports this clone. One base away lies a much larger clone, so this may be a sequencing read error. The chain is built from TRBV5-1 and TRBJ2-7, with 13 bases fitting TRBD2. With V trimmed by 4 bases and J by 3 bases, 4 bases remained unmatched. Germline lookup yields CDR1 SGHRS and CDR2 YFSETQ. The CDR3 is made up of 15 amino acids. The CDR3 region is CASSPRLAGGYEQYF. DNA for the CDR3: TGCGCCAGCAGCCCCCGACTAGCGGGGGGCTACGAGCAGTACTTC.